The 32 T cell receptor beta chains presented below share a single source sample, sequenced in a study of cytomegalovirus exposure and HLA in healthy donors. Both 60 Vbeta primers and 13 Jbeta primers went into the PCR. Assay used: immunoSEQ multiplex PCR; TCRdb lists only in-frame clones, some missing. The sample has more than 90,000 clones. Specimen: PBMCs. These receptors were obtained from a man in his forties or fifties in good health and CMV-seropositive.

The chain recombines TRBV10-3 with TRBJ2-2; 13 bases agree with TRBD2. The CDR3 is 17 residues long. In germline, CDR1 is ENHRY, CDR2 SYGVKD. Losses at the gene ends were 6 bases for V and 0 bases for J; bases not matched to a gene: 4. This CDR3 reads CAIRQTSGRSNTGELFF. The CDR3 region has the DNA TGTGCCATCAGGCAGACTAGCGGGAGGTCGAACACCGGGGAGCTGTTTTTT.

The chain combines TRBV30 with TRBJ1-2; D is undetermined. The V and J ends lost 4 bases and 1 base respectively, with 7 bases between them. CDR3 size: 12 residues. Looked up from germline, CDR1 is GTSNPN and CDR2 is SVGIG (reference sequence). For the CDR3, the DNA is TGTGCCTGGACGCAGAATAACTATGGCTACACCTTC. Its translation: CAWTQNNYGYTF.

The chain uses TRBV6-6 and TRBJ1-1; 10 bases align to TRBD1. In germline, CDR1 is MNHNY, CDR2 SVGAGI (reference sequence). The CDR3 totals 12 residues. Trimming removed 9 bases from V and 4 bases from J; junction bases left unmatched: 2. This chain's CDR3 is CASWTGGTEAFF. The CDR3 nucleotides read TGTGCCAGTTGGACAGGGGGCACTGAAGCTTTCTTT.

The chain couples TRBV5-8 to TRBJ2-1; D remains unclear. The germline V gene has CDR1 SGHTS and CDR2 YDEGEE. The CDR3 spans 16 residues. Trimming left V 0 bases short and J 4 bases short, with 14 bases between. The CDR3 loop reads CASSLGRLYVYNEQFF. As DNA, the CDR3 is TGTGCCAGCAGCTTGGGACGACTCTACGTTTACAATGAGCAGTTCTTC.

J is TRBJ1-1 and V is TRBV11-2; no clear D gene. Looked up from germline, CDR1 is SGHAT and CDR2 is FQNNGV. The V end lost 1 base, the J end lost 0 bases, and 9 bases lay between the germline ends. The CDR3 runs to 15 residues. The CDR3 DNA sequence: TGTGCCAGCAGCTTAGGACAACAAATGAACACTGAAGCTTTCTTT. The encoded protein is CASSLGQQMNTEAFF.

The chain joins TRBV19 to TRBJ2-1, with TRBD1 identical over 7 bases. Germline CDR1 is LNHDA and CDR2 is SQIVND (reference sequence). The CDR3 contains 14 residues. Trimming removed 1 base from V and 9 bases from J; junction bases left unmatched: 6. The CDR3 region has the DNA TGTGCCAGTAGTATAGTCACAGGGGTTAGTGAGCAGTTCTTC. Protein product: CASSIVTGVSEQFF.

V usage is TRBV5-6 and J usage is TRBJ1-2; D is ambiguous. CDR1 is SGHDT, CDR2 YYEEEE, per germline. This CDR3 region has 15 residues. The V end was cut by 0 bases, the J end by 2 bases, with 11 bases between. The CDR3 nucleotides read TGTGCCAGCAGCTTGGCCCACGACAACAACTATGGCTACACCTTC. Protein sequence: CASSLAHDNNYGYTF.

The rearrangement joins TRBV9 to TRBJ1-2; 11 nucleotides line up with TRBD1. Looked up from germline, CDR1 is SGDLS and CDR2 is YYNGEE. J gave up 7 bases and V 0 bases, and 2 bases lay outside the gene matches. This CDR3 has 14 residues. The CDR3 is CASSVAGTGGGYTF. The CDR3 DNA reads TGTGCCAGCAGCGTAGCTGGGACAGGGGGTGGCTACACCTTC.

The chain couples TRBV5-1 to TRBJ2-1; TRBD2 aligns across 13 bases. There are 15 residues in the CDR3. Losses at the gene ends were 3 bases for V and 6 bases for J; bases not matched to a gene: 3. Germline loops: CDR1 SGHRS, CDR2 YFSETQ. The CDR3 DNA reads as TGCGCCAGCAGCTCGACTAGCGGGGGGATCAATGAGCAGTTCTTC. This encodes CASSSTSGGINEQFF.

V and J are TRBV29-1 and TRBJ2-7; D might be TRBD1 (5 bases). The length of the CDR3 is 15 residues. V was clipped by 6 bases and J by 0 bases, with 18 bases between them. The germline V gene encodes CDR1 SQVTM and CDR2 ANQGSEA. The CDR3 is CSVAVGPSLSYEQYF. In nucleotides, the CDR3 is TGCAGCGTGGCCGTGGGGCCCTCGCTCTCCTACGAGCAGTACTTC.

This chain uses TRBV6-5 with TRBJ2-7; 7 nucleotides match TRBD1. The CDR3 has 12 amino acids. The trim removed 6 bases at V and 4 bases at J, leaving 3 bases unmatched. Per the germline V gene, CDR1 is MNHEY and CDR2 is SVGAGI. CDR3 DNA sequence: TGTGCCAGCAGGGGACAGCCTTACGAGCAGTACTTC. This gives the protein CASRGQPYEQYF.

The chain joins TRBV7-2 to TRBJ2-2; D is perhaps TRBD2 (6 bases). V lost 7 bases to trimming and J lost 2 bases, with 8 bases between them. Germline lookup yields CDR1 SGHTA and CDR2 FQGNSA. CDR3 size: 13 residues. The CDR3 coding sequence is TGTGCCAGCAAAGCGGGTAACACCGGGGAGCTGTTTTTT. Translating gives CASKAGNTGELFF.

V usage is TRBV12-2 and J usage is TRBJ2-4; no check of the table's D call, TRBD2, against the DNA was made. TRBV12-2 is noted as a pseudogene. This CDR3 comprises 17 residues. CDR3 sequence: CASRISGGTLAKNIQYF. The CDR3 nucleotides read TGTGCAAGTCGCATTAGCGGGGGGACCTTAGCCAAAAACATTCAGTACTTC.

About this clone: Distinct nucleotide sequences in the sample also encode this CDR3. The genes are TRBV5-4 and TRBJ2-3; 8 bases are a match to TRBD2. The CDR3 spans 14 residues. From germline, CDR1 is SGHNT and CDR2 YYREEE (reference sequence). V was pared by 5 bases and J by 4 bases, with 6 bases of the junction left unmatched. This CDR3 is CASSSDSGADTQYF. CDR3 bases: TGTGCCAGCAGTTCCGATAGCGGGGCAGATACGCAGTATTTT.

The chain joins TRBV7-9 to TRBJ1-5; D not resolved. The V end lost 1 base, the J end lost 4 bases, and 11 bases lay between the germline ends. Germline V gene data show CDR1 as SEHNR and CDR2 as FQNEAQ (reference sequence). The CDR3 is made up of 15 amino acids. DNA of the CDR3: TGTGCCAGCAGCTTAGGCACAGCCGGAAATCAGCCCCAGCATTTT. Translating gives CASSLGTAGNQPQHF. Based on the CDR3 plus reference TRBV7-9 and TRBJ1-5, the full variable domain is DTGVSQNPRHKITKRGQNVTFRCDPISEHNRLYWYRQTLGQGPEFLTYFQNEAQLEKSRLLSDRFSAERPKGSFSTLEIQRTEQGDSAMYLCASSLGTAGNQPQHFGDGTRLSIL.

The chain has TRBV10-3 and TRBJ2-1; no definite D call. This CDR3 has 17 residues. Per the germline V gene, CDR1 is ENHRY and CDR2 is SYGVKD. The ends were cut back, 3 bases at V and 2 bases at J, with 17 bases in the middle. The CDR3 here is CAISDSKAGEAYNEQFF. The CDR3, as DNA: TGTGCCATCAGTGATTCGAAAGCTGGAGAGGCCTACAATGAGCAGTTCTTC.

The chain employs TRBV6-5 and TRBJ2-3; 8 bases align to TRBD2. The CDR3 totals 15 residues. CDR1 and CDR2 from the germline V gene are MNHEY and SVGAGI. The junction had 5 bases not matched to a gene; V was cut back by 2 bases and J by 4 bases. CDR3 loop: CASSYGIAGSDTQYF. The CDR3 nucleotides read TGTGCCAGCAGTTACGGGATAGCGGGATCAGATACGCAGTATTTT.

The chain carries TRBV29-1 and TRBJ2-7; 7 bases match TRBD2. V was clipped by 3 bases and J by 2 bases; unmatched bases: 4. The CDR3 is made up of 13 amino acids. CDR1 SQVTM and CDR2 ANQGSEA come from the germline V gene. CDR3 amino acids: CSVDVRGAYEQYF. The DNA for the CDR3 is TGCAGCGTTGACGTCCGGGGGGCCTACGAGCAGTACTTC.

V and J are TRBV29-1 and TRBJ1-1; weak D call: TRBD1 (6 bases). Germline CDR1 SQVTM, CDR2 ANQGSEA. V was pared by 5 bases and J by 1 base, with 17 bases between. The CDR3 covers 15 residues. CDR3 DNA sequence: TGCAGCGTTTTTATGCAGGGGTCGGGGAACACTGAAGCTTTCTTT. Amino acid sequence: CSVFMQGSGNTEAFF.

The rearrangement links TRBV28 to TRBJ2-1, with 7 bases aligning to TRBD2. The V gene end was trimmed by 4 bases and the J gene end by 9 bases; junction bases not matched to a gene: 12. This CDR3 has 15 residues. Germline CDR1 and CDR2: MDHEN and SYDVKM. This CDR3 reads CASSSPGTGGSEQFF. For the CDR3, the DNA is TGTGCCAGCAGTTCCCCCGGGACCGGGGGGAGTGAGCAGTTCTTC.

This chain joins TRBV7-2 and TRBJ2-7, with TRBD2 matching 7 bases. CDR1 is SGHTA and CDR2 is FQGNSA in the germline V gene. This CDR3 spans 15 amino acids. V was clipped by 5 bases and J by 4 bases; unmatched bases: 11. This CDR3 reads CASSPAGVAGYEQYF. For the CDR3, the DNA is TGTGCCAGCAGCCCCGCGGGGGTAGCGGGTTACGAGCAGTACTTC.

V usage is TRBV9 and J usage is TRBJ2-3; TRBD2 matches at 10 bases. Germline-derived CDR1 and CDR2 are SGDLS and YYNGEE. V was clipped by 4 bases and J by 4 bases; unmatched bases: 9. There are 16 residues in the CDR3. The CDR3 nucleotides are TGTGCCAGCAGCCCTCAGCGGGAGGGCCTCGCAGATACGCAGTATTTT. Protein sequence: CASSPQREGLADTQYF. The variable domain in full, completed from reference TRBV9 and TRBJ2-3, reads DSGVTQTPKHLITATGQRVTLRCSPRSGDLSVYWYQQSLDQGLQFLIQYYNGEERAKGNILERFSAQQFPDLHSELNLSSLELGDSALYFCASSPQREGLADTQYFGPGTRLTVL.

CDR3: CASSESGAVEQFF. For the CDR3, the DNA is TGTGCCAGCAGTGAGTCGGGAGCCGTTGAGCAGTTCTTC. The rearrangement joins TRBV6-4 to TRBJ2-1; D may be TRBD2 (6 bases). CDR3 length: 13 residues. CDR1 and CDR2 (germline): MRHNA, SNTAGT. Trimming removed 3 bases at V and 9 bases at J, with 12 bases between.

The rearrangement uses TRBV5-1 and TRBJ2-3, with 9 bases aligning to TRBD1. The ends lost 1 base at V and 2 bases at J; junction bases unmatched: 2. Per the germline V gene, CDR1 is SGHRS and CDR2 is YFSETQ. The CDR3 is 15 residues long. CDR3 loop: CASSLTGGFTDTQYF. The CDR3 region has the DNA TGCGCCAGCAGCTTGACAGGGGGCTTCACAGATACGCAGTATTTT.

The CDR3 DNA sequence: TGCAGCGTTCCGTCAGGCAATGAGCAGTTCTTC. It codes for CSVPSGNEQFF. This chain connects TRBV29-1 to TRBJ2-1; D gene uncertain. This CDR3 is built from 11 residues. Trimming removed 5 bases at V and 6 bases at J, with 8 bases between. Germline lookup yields CDR1 SQVTM and CDR2 ANQGSEA.

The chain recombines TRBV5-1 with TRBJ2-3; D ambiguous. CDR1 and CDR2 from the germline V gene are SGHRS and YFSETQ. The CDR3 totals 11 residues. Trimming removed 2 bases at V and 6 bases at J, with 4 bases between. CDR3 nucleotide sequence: TGCGCCAGCAGCTTCGAGGATACGCAGTATTTT. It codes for CASSFEDTQYF.

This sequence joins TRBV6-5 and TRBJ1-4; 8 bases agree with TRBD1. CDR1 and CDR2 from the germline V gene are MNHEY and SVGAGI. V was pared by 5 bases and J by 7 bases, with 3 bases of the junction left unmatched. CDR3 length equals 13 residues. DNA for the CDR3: TGTGCCAGCAGTATACAGGGGGGTGAAAAACTGTTTTTT. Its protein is CASSIQGGEKLFF.

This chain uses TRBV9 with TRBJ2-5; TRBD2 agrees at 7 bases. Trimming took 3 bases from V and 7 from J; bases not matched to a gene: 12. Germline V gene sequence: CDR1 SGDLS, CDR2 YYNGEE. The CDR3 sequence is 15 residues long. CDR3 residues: CASSGSGLIGGTQYF. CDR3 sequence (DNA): TGTGCCAGCAGCGGTAGCGGGCTTATAGGCGGGACCCAGTACTTC. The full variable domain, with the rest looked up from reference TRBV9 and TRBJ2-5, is DSGVTQTPKHLITATGQRVTLRCSPRSGDLSVYWYQQSLDQGLQFLIQYYNGEERAKGNILERFSAQQFPDLHSELNLSSLELGDSALYFCASSGSGLIGGTQYFGPGTRLLVL.

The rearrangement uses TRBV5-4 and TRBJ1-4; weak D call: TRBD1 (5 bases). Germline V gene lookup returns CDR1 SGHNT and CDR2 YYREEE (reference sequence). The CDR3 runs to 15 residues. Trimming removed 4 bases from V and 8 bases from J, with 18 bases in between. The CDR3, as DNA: TGTGCCAGCAGCGCACGTCCGGGGGGTAGGGAAAAACTGTTTTTT. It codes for CASSARPGGREKLFF.

The CDR3 sequence is CASSLTGLYGYTF. The CDR3 nucleotides read TGTGCCAGCAGCTTAACAGGGCTCTATGGCTACACCTTC. The chain combines TRBV5-6 with TRBJ1-2; tentative D call: TRBD1 (6 bases). The CDR3 has 13 residues. Germline V lookup: CDR1 SGHDT, CDR2 YYEEEE. V was cut by 2 bases and J by 4 bases, with 9 bases left in between. The variable domain in full, completed from reference TRBV5-6 and TRBJ1-2, reads DAGVTQSPTHLIKTRGQQVTLRCSPKSGHDTVSWYQQALGQGPQFIFQYYEEEERQRGNFPDRFSGHQFPNYSSELNVNALLLGDSALYLCASSLTGLYGYTFGSGTRLTVV.

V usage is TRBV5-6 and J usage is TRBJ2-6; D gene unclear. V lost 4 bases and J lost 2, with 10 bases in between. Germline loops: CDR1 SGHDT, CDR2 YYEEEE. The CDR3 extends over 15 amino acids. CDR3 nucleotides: TGTGCCAGCAGCCTGCGGCGGACTGGGGCCAACGTCCTGACTTTC. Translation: CASSLRRTGANVLTF.

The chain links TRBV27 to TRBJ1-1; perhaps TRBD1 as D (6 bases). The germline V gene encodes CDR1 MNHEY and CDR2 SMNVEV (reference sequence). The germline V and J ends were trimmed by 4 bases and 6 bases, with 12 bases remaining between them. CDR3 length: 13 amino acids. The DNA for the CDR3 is TGTGCCAGCAGTTGGGGGCCCTCCGCTGAAGCTTTCTTT. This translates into CASSWGPSAEAFF.